A single sample is the source of the 22 T cell receptor beta chains below, sequenced in a study of blood T cell repertoires in COVID-19. This table comes from immunoSEQ multiplex PCR, and its TCRdb copy is limited to in-frame clones, with some not included. The profile shows about 190,000 clones, roughly 83% of them singletons. The sample comprised PBMCs or T cells enriched from blood (not recorded which). All receptors come from a woman aged 25 to 39 who had recovered from COVID-19.

The chain joins TRBV4-1 to TRBJ2-7; 7 bases align to TRBD2. CDR1 is MGHRA and CDR2 is YSYEKL in the germline V gene. With V trimmed by 5 bases and J by 3 bases, 4 bases remained unmatched. The CDR3 is 13 residues long. The CDR3 spells CASSWGGFYEQYF. For the CDR3, the DNA is TGCGCCAGCAGCTGGGGAGGGTTCTACGAGCAGTACTTC.

This clone has ten or more counts. The chain has TRBV5-1 and TRBJ2-3; 7 bases map to TRBD2. Germline CDR1 SGHRS, CDR2 YFSETQ. After removal of 5 bases from V and 8 bases from J, the junction contained 11 bases not matched to a gene. This CDR3 is 14 amino acids long. CDR3 in DNA: TGCGCCAGCAGTTTAGGGGAGGGCCGCGGTACGCAGTATTTT. It codes for CASSLGEGRGTQYF.

This CDR3 reads CASSFGGSDTQYF. DNA for the CDR3: TGTGCCAGCAGCTTTGGAGGATCAGATACGCAGTATTTT. V usage is TRBV5-6 and J usage is TRBJ2-3; possibly TRBD2 for D (5 bases). The CDR3 is 13 amino acids. Trimming cost V 2 bases and J 4 bases, with 8 bases left between them. Germline V gene data show CDR1 as SGHDT and CDR2 as YYEEEE.

V is TRBV19 and J is TRBJ2-1; 10 nucleotides align to TRBD1. CDR3 size: 16 residues. Germline-derived CDR1 and CDR2 are LNHDA and SQIVND (reference sequence). V shed 0 bases, J shed 7 bases, and the junction held 6 bases outside the gene matches. The CDR3 sequence: CASSIDEDRGQNEQFF. The CDR3 DNA follows: TGTGCCAGTAGTATAGATGAAGACAGGGGGCAGAATGAGCAGTTCTTC.

This chain connects TRBV29-1 to TRBJ2-1; no reliable D call. CDR1 SQVTM and CDR2 ANQGSEA come from the germline V gene. The CDR3 consists of 13 residues. The V gene lost 6 bases and the J gene lost 5 bases, with 14 bases spanning the gap. The CDR3 bases are TGCAGCGTCCCCAGGCCGGTGGACAATGAGCAGTTCTTC. This codes for CSVPRPVDNEQFF.

V is TRBV9 and J is TRBJ2-7; D remains unclear. This CDR3 comprises 15 residues. With 0 bases removed from V and 3 bases from J, the gap between germline ends came to 13 bases. Germline V gene sequence: CDR1 SGDLS, CDR2 YYNGEE. CDR3 nucleotide sequence: TGTGCCAGCAGCGTAGGACACATAATGAACTACGAGCAGTACTTC. It specifies CASSVGHIMNYEQYF.

The rearrangement links TRBV19 to TRBJ1-2; TRBD1 matches 8 bases. The CDR3 contains 15 residues. Germline V gives CDR1 LNHDA, CDR2 SQIVND (reference sequence). The ends lost 6 bases at V and 3 bases at J; junction bases unmatched: 9. CDR3 residues: CASSPPDRVYYGYTF. In nucleotides, the CDR3 is TGTGCCAGTAGCCCACCGGACAGGGTATACTATGGCTACACCTTC.

The chain joins TRBV5-6 to TRBJ1-4; D gene ambiguous. Germline-derived CDR1 and CDR2 are SGHDT and YYEEEE. V gave up 1 base and J gave up 8 bases, with 12 bases separating them. The CDR3 length is 14 residues. The CDR3 spells CASSLRELNEKLFF. The CDR3, as DNA: TGTGCCAGCAGCTTGAGGGAGTTGAACGAAAAACTGTTTTTT.

DNA of the CDR3: TGTGCCAGCAGCTGGGAGTTGGGCAATGAGCAGTTCTTC. Translating gives CASSWELGNEQFF. This chain joins TRBV14 and TRBJ2-1; the D gene is possibly TRBD2 (5 bases). V lost 5 bases and J 6 bases, leaving 11 bases between the germline ends. CDR3 length equals 13 residues. Germline assignment: CDR1 SGHDN and CDR2 FVKESK.

The rearrangement joins TRBV28 to TRBJ2-1, with D perhaps TRBD1 (5 bases). This CDR3 comprises 17 residues. Per the germline V gene, CDR1 is MDHEN and CDR2 is SYDVKM. V gave up 5 bases and J gave up 0 bases, with 17 bases separating them. CDR3 amino acids: CASSLTGKRSSYNEQFF. The DNA of the CDR3 is TGTGCCAGCAGTCTAACAGGAAAACGAAGCTCCTACAATGAGCAGTTCTTC. Full variable domain (rest looked up from reference TRBV28 and TRBJ2-1): DVKVTQSSRYLVKRTGEKVFLECVQDMDHENMFWYRQDPGLGLRLIYFSYDVKMKEKGDIPEGYSVSREKKERFSLILESASTNQTSMYLCASSLTGKRSSYNEQFFGPGTRLTVL.

This chain joins TRBV9 and TRBJ2-3; TRBD1 matches 9 bases. Germline-derived CDR1 and CDR2 are SGDLS and YYNGEE. CDR3 length equals 16 residues. Trimming removed 2 bases from V and 4 bases from J; junction bases left unmatched: 8. CDR3: CASSVATGGRADTQYF. The CDR3 DNA follows: TGTGCCAGCAGCGTCGCTACAGGGGGCCGAGCAGATACGCAGTATTTT.

The count of this clone is one. The V and J genes are TRBV28 and TRBJ1-6, with 8 bases that match TRBD1. The CDR3 contains 14 residues. The V segment lost 8 bases and the J segment 7 bases; nucleotides outside the gene matches: 7. The germline CDR1 and CDR2 sequences are MDHEN and SYDVKM. In nucleotides, the CDR3 is TGTGCCAGCGAAGACAGGGGAGGCAATTCACCCCTCCACTTT. Its protein product is CASEDRGGNSPLHF.

This clone was counted a few times. The chain recombines TRBV5-1 with TRBJ1-6, with 9 bases aligning to TRBD1. Germline V lookup: CDR1 SGHRS, CDR2 YFSETQ. With V trimmed by 2 bases and J by 7 bases, 10 bases remained unmatched. This CDR3 has 17 residues. CDR3 DNA: TGCGCCAGCAGCTTCGGGACAGGGTCGACGGGGAATTCACCCCTCCACTTT. Protein: CASSFGTGSTGNSPLHF.

The V call is TRBV28, the J call TRBJ1-2, with TRBD1 matching 7 bases. After removal of 5 bases from V and 0 bases from J, the junction contained 6 bases not matched to a gene. Germline assignment: CDR1 MDHEN and CDR2 SYDVKM. CDR3 size: 15 residues. CDR3 amino acids: CASSPTGEANYGYTF. CDR3 nucleotides: TGTGCCAGCAGTCCAACAGGGGAAGCTAACTATGGCTACACCTTC.

V gene TRBV4-2 combines with J gene TRBJ1-2; TRBD1 might be the D (6 bases). V was shortened by 3 bases and J by 3 bases, with 8 bases between the two germline ends. This CDR3 contains 13 residues. The germline V gene encodes CDR1 LGHNA and CDR2 YNFKEQ. CDR3 sequence reads: CASSQSGDYGYTF. As DNA, the CDR3 is TGTGCCAGCAGCCAGTCAGGGGACTATGGCTACACCTTC.

The chain recombines TRBV3-1 (or the pseudogene TRBV3-2) with TRBJ2-7, with TRBD1 matching 7 bases. This CDR3 region has 14 residues. After removal of 5 bases from V and 4 bases from J, the junction contained 8 bases not matched to a gene. Germline CDR1 is LGHDT and CDR2 is YNNKEL (reference sequence). The CDR3 sequence: CASSYPGQSYEQYF. CDR3 nucleotides: TGTGCCAGCAGCTATCCGGGACAGAGTTACGAGCAGTACTTC.

In this sample, this clone turned up a few times. This chain links TRBV28 with TRBJ1-1, with a possible D match to TRBD1 (5 bases). Trimming cost V 8 bases and J 11 bases, with 18 bases left between them. The CDR3 covers 12 residues. The germline V gene has CDR1 MDHEN and CDR2 SYDVKM. CDR3 in DNA: TGTGCCAGCTGCCCCCTGGGGACTGCCGCTTTCTTT. Its translation: CASCPLGTAAFF.

This chain links TRBV29-1 with TRBJ2-2; tentative D call: TRBD2 (5 bases). In germline, CDR1 is SQVTM, CDR2 ANQGSEA. Trimming left V 3 bases short and J 1 base short, with 9 bases between. The CDR3 spans 14 residues. CDR3 sequence reads: CSVDGGLNTGELFF. CDR3 DNA: TGCAGCGTTGATGGAGGTCTGAACACCGGGGAGCTGTTTTTT.

This chain uses TRBV9 with TRBJ1-4; D is perhaps TRBD1 (5 bases). Trimming stripped 8 bases from V and 4 bases from J, with 9 bases between. The CDR3 length is 12 residues. CDR1 is SGDLS, CDR2 YYNGEE, per germline. This chain's CDR3 is CASGGDNEKLFF. The DNA of the CDR3 is TGTGCCAGTGGGGGGGATAATGAAAAACTGTTTTTT.

V and J are TRBV7-9 and TRBJ1-1; D is unclear. The V gene's germline CDR1 is SEHNR and CDR2 FQNEAQ (reference sequence). V was clipped by 1 base and J by 3 bases, with 15 bases between them. This CDR3 has 16 amino acids. CDR3 protein: CASSLGARSSHTEAFF. The CDR3 bases are TGTGCCAGCAGCTTAGGAGCGCGGTCCAGCCACACTGAAGCTTTCTTT.

V is TRBV7-9 and J is TRBJ2-5; unclear D gene. Deletions cut 3 bases from V and 6 bases from J, with 8 bases between. CDR1 is SEHNR and CDR2 is FQNEAQ in the germline V gene (reference sequence). This CDR3 region has 12 residues. This CDR3 reads CASSFEVQTQYF. CDR3 DNA: TGTGCCAGCAGCTTCGAGGTACAGACCCAGTACTTC.

This sequence joins TRBV3-1 (or the pseudogene TRBV3-2) and TRBJ2-1, with 9 bases that match TRBD1. The CDR3 extends over 15 amino acids. J gave up 7 bases and V 1 base, and 5 bases lay outside the gene matches. Germline CDR1 reads LGHDT; CDR2 reads YNNKEL (reference sequence). The DNA for the CDR3 is TGTGCCAGCAGCCAAGTTGGACAGGGGAAAAATGAGCAGTTCTTC. Amino acid sequence: CASSQVGQGKNEQFF.